The next 22 T cell receptor beta chains were all read from a single sample in a study of naive and memory T cell subsets. The antigens of these receptors remain unknown. Points from the study as a whole: Naive repertoires, especially CD8, held a few larger clonotypes, possibly memory cells re-expressing CD45RA.

The beta constant-region primer was an equimolar mix of two oligonucleotides covering TRBC1 and TRBC2. Four rounds of PCR amplified the ligated cDNA using nested alpha and beta constant-region primers plus SP2. TCRdb itself ran the UMI-ligation and nested PCR reads through MiXCR, one entry per CDR3 protein. This sample has approximately 90,000 distinct CDR3 sequences, with around 10% found just once. The material sequenced was naive CD4+ T cells from blood. The receptors shown here come from a human donor in good health.

There are many counts of this clonotype. The V and J genes are TRBV20-1 and TRBJ2-1, with 11 bases that match TRBD2. The CDR3 consists of 13 residues. CDR1 and CDR2 (germline): DFQATT, SNEGSKA (reference sequence). The trim removed 3 bases at V and 5 bases at J, leaving 0 bases unmatched. CDR3 nucleotide sequence: TGCAGTGCTAGGACTAGCGGGGACAATGAGCAGTTCTTC. Its translation: CSARTSGDNEQFF.

This clonotype has just a few counts. The V call is TRBV5-5, the J call TRBJ1-6; TRBD1 aligns across 10 bases. Germline assignment: CDR1 SGHKS and CDR2 YYEKEE (reference sequence). This CDR3 is 14 amino acids long. V trimming: 4 bases; J trimming: 7 bases; junction bases outside the gene matches: 2. The CDR3 region is CASSTDRGNSPLHF. The DNA for the CDR3 is TGTGCCAGCAGCACGGACAGGGGGAATTCACCCCTCCACTTT.

V and J are TRBV7-6 and TRBJ1-1; 7 positions match TRBD1. J gave up 1 base and V 0 bases, and 5 bases lay outside the gene matches. The V gene's germline CDR1 is SGHVS and CDR2 FNYEAQ. This CDR3 region has 16 residues. The CDR3, as DNA: TGTGCCAGCAGCTTAGCACCAGGGGGGGGGAACACTGAAGCTTTCTTT. It yields the protein CASSLAPGGGNTEAFF.

The V gene is TRBV7-9, the J gene TRBJ2-5, with 7 bases identical to TRBD2. V dropped 6 bases and J dropped 5; count of bases not matched to a gene: 15. Germline V lookup: CDR1 SEHNR, CDR2 FQNEAQ (reference sequence). The CDR3 runs to 16 residues. The CDR3 reads CASSRARVGREETQYF. CDR3 sequence (DNA): TGTGCCAGCAGTCGAGCCCGGGTAGGGCGGGAGGAGACCCAGTACTTC.

This clonotype was recorded a few times. The rearrangement links TRBV7-2 to TRBJ2-5, with 7 bases matching TRBD1. The CDR3 is made up of 14 amino acids. Germline loops: CDR1 SGHTA, CDR2 FQGNSA. V trimming: 6 bases; J trimming: 2 bases; junction bases outside the gene matches: 6. The CDR3: CASSQDRQQETQYF. In DNA, the CDR3 is TGTGCCAGCAGTCAGGACAGGCAGCAAGAGACCCAGTACTTC.

The table lists this clonotype with many counts. The chain uses TRBV12-3 or TRBV12-4 and TRBJ2-7, with D perhaps matching TRBD1 or TRBD2 (5 bases each). The V end lost 7 bases, the J end lost 1 base, and 14 bases lay between the germline ends. The CDR3 length is 14 residues. The CDR3 reads CASKSGTSSYEQYF. The CDR3 DNA follows: TGTGCCAGCAAGTCCGGGACCTCTTCCTACGAGCAGTACTTC.

At least ten counts were recorded for this clonotype. The genes are TRBV7-2 and TRBJ2-1; TRBD1 matches at 7 bases. Trimming removed 5 bases from V and 6 bases from J; junction bases left unmatched: 13. Germline-derived CDR1 and CDR2 are SGHTA and FQGNSA. The CDR3 contains 16 residues. The CDR3: CASSPHRQGTGNEQFF. The CDR3 DNA reads as TGTGCCAGCAGCCCGCACCGACAGGGTACCGGCAATGAGCAGTTCTTC.

V is TRBV28 and J is TRBJ1-4; weak D call: TRBD1 (6 bases). Germline V CDR1 and CDR2: MDHEN, SYDVKM. V was cut by 6 bases and J by 7 bases, with 18 bases left in between. The CDR3 consists of 15 residues. In nucleotides, the CDR3 is TGTGCCAGCAGCCCCGGGGGCAGCCGACTTGAAAAACTGTTTTTT. Its protein is CASSPGGSRLEKLFF.

Many counts were recorded for this clonotype. CDR3 sequence reads: CASSQGGVPGLAGYNEQFF. The CDR3 DNA sequence: TGTGCCAGCAGCCAAGGGGGGGTCCCGGGACTAGCGGGCTACAATGAGCAGTTCTTC. V gene TRBV3-1 combines with J gene TRBJ2-1; 12 nucleotides line up with TRBD2. J gave up 3 bases and V 1 base, and 10 bases lay outside the gene matches. Germline V CDR1 and CDR2: LGHDT, YNNKEL (reference sequence). This CDR3 region has 19 residues.

This clonotype was seen more than once but under ten times. The V call is TRBV7-2, the J call TRBJ2-6; D gene unclear. V was cut by 4 bases and J by 2 bases, with 6 bases left in between. The germline CDR1 and CDR2 sequences are SGHTA and FQGNSA. This CDR3 spans 14 amino acids. CDR3 nucleotides: TGTGCCAGCAGCTCCGATCCTGGGGCCAACGTCCTGACTTTC. Its protein is CASSSDPGANVLTF.

The chain has TRBV20-1 and TRBJ1-2; no clear D gene. The CDR3 loop spans 11 amino acids. CDR1 and CDR2 from the germline V gene are DFQATT and SNEGSKA (reference sequence). V lost 6 bases to trimming and J lost 7 bases, with 12 bases between them. CDR3 in DNA: TGCAGTGCCCGGACGGTCTCTGGCTACACCTTC. It codes for CSARTVSGYTF.

This rearrangement joins TRBV4-3 to TRBJ1-6; D unclear. Germline loops: CDR1 LGHNA, CDR2 YSLEER. Trimming took off 0 bases at V and 16 bases at J, with 19 bases between the two ends. The CDR3 sequence is 15 residues long. The CDR3 DNA reads as TGCGCCAGCAGCCAAGATTACAGTAATTCCGGGCCACTCCACTTT. As protein: CASSQDYSNSGPLHF.

The chain couples TRBV7-2 to TRBJ2-1, with 8 positions matching TRBD2. The CDR3 runs to 17 residues. The V gene's germline CDR1 is SGHTA and CDR2 FQGNSA. Trimming took 6 bases from V and 2 from J; bases not matched to a gene: 12. CDR3 nucleotides: TGTGCCAGCAGTCCAACCATCCGGGGGGGCGCCTACAATGAGCAGTTCTTC. Its protein is CASSPTIRGGAYNEQFF.

V and J are TRBV6-2 or TRBV6-3 and TRBJ2-2; D is unresolved. Trimming shortened V by 6 bases and J by 6 bases, and 5 bases separated the two germline ends. Germline CDR1 is MNHEY and CDR2 is SVGEGT. The CDR3 consists of 11 residues. The CDR3 is CASRDSGELFF. CDR3 DNA: TGTGCCAGCAGAGATTCCGGGGAGCTGTTTTTT.

This clonotype occurred many times. The chain couples TRBV6-6 to TRBJ1-2, with 9 bases that match TRBD1. The germline gives CDR1 MNHNY, CDR2 SVGAGI (reference sequence). The junction had 2 bases not matched to a gene; V was cut back by 5 bases and J by 4 bases. This CDR3 is 13 amino acids long. The CDR3 region has the DNA TGTGCCAGCAGTGGGGACAGGGCCTATGGCTACACCTTC. This translates into CASSGDRAYGYTF.

The CDR3 here is CATTTKTTGRTGELFF. The CDR3 DNA is TGTGCCACCACCACAAAAACGACAGGGAGGACCGGGGAGCTGTTTTTT. The rearrangement joins TRBV15 to TRBJ2-2; D perhaps matches TRBD1 (7 bases). V lost 7 bases to trimming and J lost 5 bases, with 20 bases between them. The CDR3 has 16 amino acids. The V gene's germline CDR1 is LNHNV and CDR2 YYDKDF (reference sequence).

The V call is TRBV20-1, the J call TRBJ1-3; TRBD1 might be the D (5 bases). Germline V CDR1 and CDR2: DFQATT, SNEGSKA (reference sequence). Trimming shortened V by 2 bases and J by 2 bases, and 7 bases separated the two germline ends. The CDR3 is 13 residues long. CDR3 loop: CSARWGAGNTIYF. CDR3 nucleotides: TGCAGTGCTAGATGGGGGGCTGGAAACACCATATATTTT.

This rearrangement joins TRBV7-2 to TRBJ1-2; the D is unclear. The CDR3 has 14 amino acids. The germline V and J ends were trimmed by 1 base and 2 bases, with 8 bases remaining between them. From germline, CDR1 is SGHTA and CDR2 FQGNSA. The CDR3 coding sequence is TGTGCCAGCAGCTTAGAATACAGAAACTATGGCTACACCTTC. Translating gives CASSLEYRNYGYTF.

The gene calls are TRBV5-6 and TRBJ1-6; tentative D call: TRBD1 (5 bases). Trimming took 4 bases from V and 9 from J, leaving 14 bases between them. Germline assignment: CDR1 SGHDT and CDR2 YYEEEE. CDR3 length: 14 residues. The CDR3 loop is CASSVRDLRSPLHF. The CDR3 DNA reads as TGTGCCAGCAGCGTCCGGGACCTCCGTTCACCCCTCCACTTT. The variable domain in full, completed from reference TRBV5-6 and TRBJ1-6, reads DAGVTQSPTHLIKTRGQQVTLRCSPKSGHDTVSWYQQALGQGPQFIFQYYEEEERQRGNFPDRFSGHQFPNYSSELNVNALLLGDSALYLCASSVRDLRSPLHFGNGTRLTVT.

This clonotype was seen a few times. This chain links TRBV18 with TRBJ2-5, with D perhaps TRBD1 (6 bases). The germline V gene has CDR1 KGHSH and CDR2 LQKENI. There are 13 residues in the CDR3. Trimming shortened V by 3 bases and J by 7 bases, and 12 bases separated the two germline ends. The CDR3 nucleotides are TGTGCCAGCTCACCCTCAGGGGAAGGGACCCAGTACTTC. It yields the protein CASSPSGEGTQYF.

The V gene is TRBV14, the J gene TRBJ2-5; 7 bases line up with TRBD1. The J segment lost 2 bases and the V segment lost 2 bases, leaving 2 bases of the junction unmatched. The CDR3 totals 14 residues. The V gene's germline CDR1 is SGHDN and CDR2 FVKESK. DNA of the CDR3: TGTGCCAGCAGCCAACTGGACAGGCAAGAGACCCAGTACTTC. It is translated as CASSQLDRQETQYF.

The rearrangement uses TRBV29-1 and TRBJ1-4, with D uncertain. This CDR3 region has 14 residues. Trimming shortened V by 8 bases and J by 0 bases, and 13 bases separated the two germline ends. The germline V gene has CDR1 SQVTM and CDR2 ANQGSEA. Here the CDR3 DNA reads TGCAGCATCTCTCACGGGACAACTAATGAAAAACTGTTTTTT. It is translated as CSISHGTTNEKLFF.